The sequence of this TCR beta chain was determined in a study of blood T cells in healthy people across ages. A sample-barcoded 5' primer and a J-beta primer mix were used in a second PCR of about 7 to 12 cycles. TCRdb re-called the 5' RACE reads with MiXCR, one entry per CDR3 protein. This table has about 700,000 distinct CDR3 sequences, 32% appearing once. The CDR3 covers 17 residues. The V gene's germline CDR1 is DFQATT and CDR2 SNEGSKA (reference sequence). This chain connects TRBV20-1 to TRBJ2-1; D perhaps matches TRBD2 (5 bases). The end of the DNA is better explained by TRBJ2-7, so the J call may be wrong. The sequencing input was blood. This TCR derives from a woman over 75 in good health. The CDR3 loop is CSAREQEGPTFCNEQYF. CDR3 nucleotides: TGCAGTGCTAGAGAACAAGAGGGTCCAACTTTTTGTAATGAGCAGTACTTC.